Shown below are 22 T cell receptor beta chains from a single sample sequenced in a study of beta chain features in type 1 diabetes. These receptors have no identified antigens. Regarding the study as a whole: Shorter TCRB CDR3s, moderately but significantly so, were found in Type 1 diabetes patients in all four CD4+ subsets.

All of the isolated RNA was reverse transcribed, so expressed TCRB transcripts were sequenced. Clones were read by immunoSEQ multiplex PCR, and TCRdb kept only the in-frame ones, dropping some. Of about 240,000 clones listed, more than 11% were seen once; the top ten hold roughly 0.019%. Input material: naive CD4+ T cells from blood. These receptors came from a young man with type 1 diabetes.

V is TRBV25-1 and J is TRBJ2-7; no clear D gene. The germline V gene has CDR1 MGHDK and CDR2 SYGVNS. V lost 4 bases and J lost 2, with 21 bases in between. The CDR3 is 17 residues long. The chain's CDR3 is CASSGVMSTITPYEQYF. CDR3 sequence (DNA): TGTGCCAGCAGTGGAGTTATGAGTACTATTACTCCCTACGAGCAGTACTTC.

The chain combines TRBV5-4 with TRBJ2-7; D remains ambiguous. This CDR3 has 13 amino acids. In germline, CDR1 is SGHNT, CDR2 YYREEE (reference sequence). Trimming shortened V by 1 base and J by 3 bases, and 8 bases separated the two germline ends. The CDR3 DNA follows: TGTGCCAGCAGCTTGAATCGAGGCTACGAGCAGTACTTC. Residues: CASSLNRGYEQYF. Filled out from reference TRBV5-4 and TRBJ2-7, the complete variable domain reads ETGVTQSPTHLIKTRGQQVTLRCSSQSGHNTVSWYQQALGQGPQFIFQYYREEENGRGNFPPRFSGLQFPNYSSELNVNALELDDSALYLCASSLNRGYEQYFGPGTRLTVT.

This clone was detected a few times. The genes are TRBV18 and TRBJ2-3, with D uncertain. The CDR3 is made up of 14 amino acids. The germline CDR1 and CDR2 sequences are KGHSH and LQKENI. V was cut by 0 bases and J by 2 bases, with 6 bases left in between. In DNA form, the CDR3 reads TGTGCCAGCTCACCACCGGGCGACACAGATACGCAGTATTTT. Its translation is CASSPPGDTDTQYF.

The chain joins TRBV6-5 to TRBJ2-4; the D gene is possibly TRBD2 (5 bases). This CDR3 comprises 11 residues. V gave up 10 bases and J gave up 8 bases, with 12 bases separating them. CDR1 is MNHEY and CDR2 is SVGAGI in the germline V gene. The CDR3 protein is CATLRGHIQYF. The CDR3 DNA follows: TGTGCCACCCTACGCGGGCACATTCAGTACTTC.

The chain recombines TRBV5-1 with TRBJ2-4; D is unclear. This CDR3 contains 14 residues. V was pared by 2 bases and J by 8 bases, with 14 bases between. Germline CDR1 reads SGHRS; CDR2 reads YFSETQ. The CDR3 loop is CASSLSAPPDIQYF. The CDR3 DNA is TGCGCCAGCAGCTTAAGTGCACCCCCGGACATTCAGTACTTC.

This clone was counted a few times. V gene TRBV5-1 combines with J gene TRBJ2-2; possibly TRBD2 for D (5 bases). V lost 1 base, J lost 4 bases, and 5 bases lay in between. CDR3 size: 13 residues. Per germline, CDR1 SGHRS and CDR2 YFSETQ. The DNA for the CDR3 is TGCGCCAGCAGCTTGACTAGCACCGGGGAGCTGTTTTTT. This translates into CASSLTSTGELFF.

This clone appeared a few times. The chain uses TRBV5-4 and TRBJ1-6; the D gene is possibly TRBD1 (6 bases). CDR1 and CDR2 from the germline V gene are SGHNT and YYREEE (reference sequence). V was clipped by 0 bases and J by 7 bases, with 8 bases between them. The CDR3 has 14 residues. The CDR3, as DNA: TGTGCCAGCAGCTTGGACAGGGTCAATTCACCCCTCCACTTT. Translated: CASSLDRVNSPLHF.

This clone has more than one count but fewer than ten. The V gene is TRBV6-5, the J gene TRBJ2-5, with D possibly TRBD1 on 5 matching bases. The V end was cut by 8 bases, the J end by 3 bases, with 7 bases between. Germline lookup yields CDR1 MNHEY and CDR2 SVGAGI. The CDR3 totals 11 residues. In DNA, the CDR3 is TGTGCCAGCGGCAGGGAAGAGACCCAGTACTTC. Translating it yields CASGREETQYF.

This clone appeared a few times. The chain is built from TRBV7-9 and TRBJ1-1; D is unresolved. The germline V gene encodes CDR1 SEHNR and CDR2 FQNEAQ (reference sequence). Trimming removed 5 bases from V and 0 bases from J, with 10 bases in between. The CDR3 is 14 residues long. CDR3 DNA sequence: TGTGCCAGCAGCATACAGAACTTGAACACTGAAGCTTTCTTT. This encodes CASSIQNLNTEAFF.

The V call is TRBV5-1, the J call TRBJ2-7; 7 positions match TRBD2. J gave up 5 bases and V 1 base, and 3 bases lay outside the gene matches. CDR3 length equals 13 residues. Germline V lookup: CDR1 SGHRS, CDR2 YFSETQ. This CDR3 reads CASSLSGGNEQYF. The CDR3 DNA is TGCGCCAGCAGCTTGTCCGGGGGGAACGAGCAGTACTTC.

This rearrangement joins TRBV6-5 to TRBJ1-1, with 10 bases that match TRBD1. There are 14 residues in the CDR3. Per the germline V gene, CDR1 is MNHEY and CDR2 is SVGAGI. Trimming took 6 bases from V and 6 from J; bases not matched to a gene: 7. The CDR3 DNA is TGTGCCAGCAGCAACGGGGACAGGGGCCCTGAAGCTTTCTTT. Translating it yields CASSNGDRGPEAFF.

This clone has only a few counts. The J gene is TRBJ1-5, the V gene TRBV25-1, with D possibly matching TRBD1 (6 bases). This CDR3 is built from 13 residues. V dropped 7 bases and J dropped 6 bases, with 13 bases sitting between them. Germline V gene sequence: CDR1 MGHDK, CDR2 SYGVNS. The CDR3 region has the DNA TGTGCCAGCATGGGGGCCCACGGTCAGCCCCAGCATTTT. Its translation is CASMGAHGQPQHF.

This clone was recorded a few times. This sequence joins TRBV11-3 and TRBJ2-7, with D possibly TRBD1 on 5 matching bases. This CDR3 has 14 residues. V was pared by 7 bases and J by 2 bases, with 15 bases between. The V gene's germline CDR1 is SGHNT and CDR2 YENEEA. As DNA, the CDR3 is TGTGCCAGCACCCTTGGTATGGGGCCCTACGAGCAGTACTTC. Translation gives CASTLGMGPYEQYF.

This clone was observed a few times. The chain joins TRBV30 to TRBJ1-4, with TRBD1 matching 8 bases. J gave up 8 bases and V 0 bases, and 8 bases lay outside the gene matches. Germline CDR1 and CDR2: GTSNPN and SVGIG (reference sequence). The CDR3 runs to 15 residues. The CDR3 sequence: CAWSVRSSGGEKLFF. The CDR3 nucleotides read TGTGCCTGGAGTGTACGATCGTCAGGGGGCGAAAAACTGTTTTTT.

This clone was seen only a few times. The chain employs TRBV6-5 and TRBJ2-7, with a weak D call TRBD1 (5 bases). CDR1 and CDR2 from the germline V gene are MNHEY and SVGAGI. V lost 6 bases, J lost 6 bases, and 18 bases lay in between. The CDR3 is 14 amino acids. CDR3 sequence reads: CASRGVGGWREQYF. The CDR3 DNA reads TGTGCCAGCAGAGGGGTGGGCGGATGGCGCGAGCAGTACTTC.

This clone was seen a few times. Here the CDR3 DNA reads TGTGCCAGCAGCTTGCTGGCCCTGGGGGCGACCAATCAGCCCCAGCATTTT. This gives the protein CASSLLALGATNQPQHF. The chain has TRBV7-2 and TRBJ1-5; TRBD1 might be the D (6 bases). The V end was cut by 3 bases, the J end by 3 bases, with 18 bases between. From germline, CDR1 is SGHTA and CDR2 FQGNSA. This CDR3 is built from 17 residues.

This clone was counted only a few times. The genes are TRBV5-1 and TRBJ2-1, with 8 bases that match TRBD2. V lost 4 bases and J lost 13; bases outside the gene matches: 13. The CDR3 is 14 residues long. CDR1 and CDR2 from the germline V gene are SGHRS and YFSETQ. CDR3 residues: CASSVAATSENQFF. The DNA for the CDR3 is TGCGCCAGCAGCGTGGCGGCGACTAGCGAAAATCAGTTCTTC.

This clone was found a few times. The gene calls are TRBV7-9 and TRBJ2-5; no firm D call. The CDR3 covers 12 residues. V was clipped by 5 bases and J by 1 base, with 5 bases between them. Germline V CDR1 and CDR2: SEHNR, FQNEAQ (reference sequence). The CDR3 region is CASSRPQETQYF. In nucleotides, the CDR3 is TGTGCCAGCAGCCGTCCCCAAGAGACCCAGTACTTC. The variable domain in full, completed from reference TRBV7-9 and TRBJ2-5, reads DTGVSQNPRHKITKRGQNVTFRCDPISEHNRLYWYRQTLGQGPEFLTYFQNEAQLEKSRLLSDRFSAERPKGSFSTLEIQRTEQGDSAMYLCASSRPQETQYFGPGTRLLVL.

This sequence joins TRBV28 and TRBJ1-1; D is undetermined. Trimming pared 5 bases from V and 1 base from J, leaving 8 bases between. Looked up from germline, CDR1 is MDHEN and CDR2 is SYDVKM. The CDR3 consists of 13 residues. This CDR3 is CASSITANTEAFF. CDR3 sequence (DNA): TGTGCCAGCAGTATAACAGCGAACACTGAAGCTTTCTTT. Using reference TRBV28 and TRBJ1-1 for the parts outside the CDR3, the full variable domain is DVKVTQSSRYLVKRTGEKVFLECVQDMDHENMFWYRQDPGLGLRLIYFSYDVKMKEKGDIPEGYSVSREKKERFSLILESASTNQTSMYLCASSITANTEAFFGQGTRLTVV.

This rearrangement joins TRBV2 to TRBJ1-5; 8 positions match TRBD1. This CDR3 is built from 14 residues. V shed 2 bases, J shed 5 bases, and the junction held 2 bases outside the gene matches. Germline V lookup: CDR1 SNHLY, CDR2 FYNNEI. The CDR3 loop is CASSEQGADQPQHF. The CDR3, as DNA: TGTGCCAGCAGTGAACAGGGGGCCGATCAGCCCCAGCATTTT.

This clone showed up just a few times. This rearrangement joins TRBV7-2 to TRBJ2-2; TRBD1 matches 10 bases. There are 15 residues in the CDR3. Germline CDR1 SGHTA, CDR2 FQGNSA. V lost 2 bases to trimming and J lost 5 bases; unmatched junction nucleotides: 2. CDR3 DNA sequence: TGTGCCAGCAGCTTATGGACAGGGGGTACCGGGGAGCTGTTTTTT. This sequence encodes CASSLWTGGTGELFF. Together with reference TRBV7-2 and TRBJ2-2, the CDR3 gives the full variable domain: GAGVSQSPSNKVTEKGKDVELRCDPISGHTALYWYRQSLGQGLEFLIYFQGNSAPDKSGLPSDRFSAERTGGSVSTLTIQRTQQEDSAVYLCASSLWTGGTGELFFGEGSRLTVL.

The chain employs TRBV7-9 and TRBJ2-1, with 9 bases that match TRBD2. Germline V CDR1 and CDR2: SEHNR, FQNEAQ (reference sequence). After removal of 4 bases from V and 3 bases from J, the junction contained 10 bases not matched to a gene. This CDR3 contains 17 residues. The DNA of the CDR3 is TGTGCCAGCAGCTCCCTCGCGGCTAGCGGGATCTACAATGAGCAGTTCTTC. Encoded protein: CASSSLAASGIYNEQFF. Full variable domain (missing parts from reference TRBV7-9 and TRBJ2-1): DTGVSQNPRHKITKRGQNVTFRCDPISEHNRLYWYRQTLGQGPEFLTYFQNEAQLEKSRLLSDRFSAERPKGSFSTLEIQRTEQGDSAMYLCASSSLAASGIYNEQFFGPGTRLTVL.